This T cell receptor beta chain was observed in a study of patients and donors after allogeneic stem cell transplantation (dated by TCRdb to the early 2020s). The library was produced with RT-PCR. These reads were obtained on a NextSeq 550. The public reads were quality trimmed at Q25 with fastp and then assembled into clones with MiXCR by TCRdb, keeping productive beta chains. A single entry per CDR3 protein holds the most common genes and DNA from its merged rows. In this sample the table shows fewer than 500,000 distinct CDR3 sequences, approximately 16% of which occur a single time. Less than 9.5% of the sample is taken by the ten largest. As concerns this clonotype: Its antigen remains undetermined. No base quality information exists; no much larger clone differs at one position.

Germline trimming amounts to 5 bases on V and 0 bases on J, with 1 as the count of junction bases outside the gene matches. Reading from cysteine to phenylalanine, the CDR3 counts 13 amino acids. Left in the record is the CDR3 DNA by itself, 39 bases read in frame from the first base. For CDR1 and CDR2, the germline V gene lists SQVTM and ANQGSEA. Material: blood, either unsorted or a sorted T cell fraction (not recorded which). The chain employs TRBV29-1 and TRBJ2-3, with 8 junctional bases fitting TRBD2. This TCR derives from a human donor who was either an allogeneic HSCT recipient or a stem cell or donor lymphocyte infusion donor (not recorded which). It is not recorded whose cells these are; they may come from a transplant donor. DNA sequence: TGCAGCGTTACGGGGGGGAGCACAGATACGCAGTATTTT. Translation gives CSVTGGSTDTQYF.